The rows below give T cell receptor beta chains drawn from one sample of a study of shared clonotypes between healthy human individuals. Produced via immunoSEQ multiplex PCR; TCRdb's table is partial and in-frame only. The table lists about 480,000 clones, 75% to 80% of them singletons. The material sequenced was PBMCs. The receptors derive from a woman aged 40 to 50 in good health. Some clones in this sample may be carry-over from other donors' samples. Both conserved end residues are part of each CDR3. A D gene is named only where the DNA matches it firmly. Expanded clones get a size class; other rows say once, few or many, or leave the size out.

j_gene: TRBJ2-7; v_gene: TRBV29-1; abundance: -; d_gene: TRBD1; CDR3aa: CSVAGQGAGEQYF; CDR3nt: TGCAGCGTTGCTGGGCAGGGGGCTGGCGAGCAGTACTTC
j_gene: TRBJ1-2; v_gene: TRBV28; abundance: -; d_gene: TRBD1; CDR3aa: CASSPAPPGQRLNYGYTF; CDR3nt: TGTGCCAGCAGCCCCGCCCCGCCGGGACAGAGACTTAACTATGGCTACACCTTC
j_gene: TRBJ1-5; v_gene: TRBV28; abundance: few; d_gene: -; CDR3aa: CASSSPGIQPQHF; CDR3nt: TGTGCCAGCAGTTCCCCAGGGATTCAGCCCCAGCATTTT
j_gene: TRBJ2-7; v_gene: TRBV6-5; abundance: -; d_gene: TRBD1; CDR3aa: CASSSDRDRFEQYF; CDR3nt: TGTGCCAGCAGCTCAGACAGGGACCGTTTCGAGCAGTACTTC
j_gene: TRBJ2-3; v_gene: TRBV9; abundance: once; d_gene: -; CDR3aa: CASSVVSGATDTQYF; CDR3nt: TGTGCCAGCAGCGTAGTTAGCGGAGCCACAGATACGCAGTATTTT
j_gene: TRBJ2-3; v_gene: TRBV7-9; abundance: -; d_gene: -; CDR3aa: CASSTGPYLTRAF; CDR3nt: TGTGCCAGCAGCACCGGACCCTACCTAACTAGGGCTTTT
j_gene: TRBJ2-7; v_gene: TRBV29-1; abundance: -; d_gene: -; CDR3aa: CSVEDRTVKYF; CDR3nt: TGCAGCGTTGAAGATCGAACAGTGAAGTACTTC
j_gene: TRBJ1-2; v_gene: TRBV27; abundance: -; d_gene: -; CDR3aa: CASSPDSNYGYTF; CDR3nt: TGTGCCAGCAGCCCCGACAGTAACTATGGCTACACCTTC
j_gene: TRBJ1-1; v_gene: TRBV29-1; abundance: -; d_gene: TRBD1; CDR3aa: CSARLTGGSAEAFF; CDR3nt: TGCAGCGCCCGCCTGACAGGGGGAAGCGCTGAAGCTTTCTTT
j_gene: TRBJ2-2; v_gene: TRBV14; abundance: -; d_gene: -; CDR3aa: CASSPYRQAGGNTGELFF; CDR3nt: TGTGCCAGCAGCCCATATCGGCAGGCCGGTGGAAACACCGGGGAGCTGTTTTTT
j_gene: TRBJ2-7; v_gene: TRBV2; abundance: -; d_gene: -; CDR3aa: CASSEAAAGRSYEQYF; CDR3nt: TGTGCCAGCAGTGAAGCGGCGGCAGGCCGCTCCTACGAGCAGTACTTC
j_gene: TRBJ1-6; v_gene: TRBV28; abundance: -; d_gene: -; CDR3aa: CASSSGRSPLHF; CDR3nt: TGTGCCAGCAGTTCGGGGCGTTCACCCCTCCACTTT
j_gene: TRBJ1-2; v_gene: TRBV4-1; abundance: -; d_gene: TRBD1; CDR3aa: CASSQSRQGGYGYTF; CDR3nt: TGCGCCAGCAGCCAATCAAGACAGGGTGGCTATGGCTACACCTTC
j_gene: TRBJ1-1; v_gene: TRBV11-2; abundance: -; d_gene: -; CDR3aa: CASSRTGPAEAFF; CDR3nt: TGTGCCAGCAGCCGCACAGGCCCCGCTGAAGCTTTCTTT
j_gene: TRBJ2-2; v_gene: TRBV19; abundance: -; d_gene: -; CDR3aa: CASSIISGQTLSAGELFF; CDR3nt: TGTGCCAGTAGTATTATTTCGGGACAAACTCTCTCTGCCGGGGAGCTGTTTTTT
j_gene: TRBJ2-5; v_gene: TRBV25-1; abundance: once; d_gene: -; CDR3aa: CASRDRDSLGETQYF; CDR3nt: TGTGCCAGCAGGGACCGGGACTCATTGGGGGAGACCCAGTACTTC
j_gene: TRBJ2-5; v_gene: TRBV7-6; abundance: -; d_gene: -; CDR3aa: CASSLASETQYF; CDR3nt: TGTGCCAGCAGCTTAGCGTCTGAGACCCAGTACTTC
j_gene: TRBJ2-1; v_gene: TRBV29-1; abundance: -; d_gene: TRBD2; CDR3aa: CSVDLAGASYNEQFF; CDR3nt: TGCAGCGTTGACCTAGCGGGGGCGTCCTACAATGAGCAGTTCTTC
j_gene: TRBJ2-5; v_gene: TRBV11-2; abundance: -; d_gene: TRBD2; CDR3aa: CASSLPSGSSQYF; CDR3nt: TGTGCCAGCAGCTTACCTAGCGGGAGTTCCCAGTACTTC
j_gene: TRBJ1-1; v_gene: TRBV14; abundance: -; d_gene: -; CDR3aa: CASSQESRGVGSSNTEAFF; CDR3nt: TGTGCCAGCAGCCAAGAGAGTAGAGGAGTTGGTAGTTCGAACACTGAAGCTTTCTTT
j_gene: TRBJ2-3; v_gene: TRBV7-2; abundance: once; d_gene: -; CDR3aa: CASSLGHSSERQYF; CDR3nt: TGTGCCAGCAGCTTAGGGCACTCCAGTGAGCGGCAGTATTTT
j_gene: TRBJ1-3; v_gene: TRBV4-2; abundance: once; d_gene: -; CDR3aa: CASSQARPSGTIYF; CDR3nt: TGTGCCAGCAGCCAAGCTCGCCCTTCGGGCACCATATATTTT
j_gene: TRBJ2-1; v_gene: TRBV29-1; abundance: -; d_gene: TRBD2; CDR3aa: CSVWDSGDVNNEQFF; CDR3nt: TGCAGCGTTTGGGATAGCGGGGACGTTAACAATGAGCAGTTCTTC
j_gene: TRBJ2-7; v_gene: TRBV19; abundance: -; d_gene: -; CDR3aa: CASSISLSEHYEQYF; CDR3nt: TGTGCCAGTAGTATATCCCTAAGTGAGCATTACGAGCAGTACTTC
j_gene: TRBJ1-1; v_gene: TRBV4-1; abundance: -; d_gene: TRBD1; CDR3aa: CASSQIGTGSMNTEAFF; CDR3nt: TGCGCCAGCAGCCAGATCGGGACAGGGTCCATGAACACTGAAGCTTTCTTT
j_gene: TRBJ1-6; v_gene: TRBV6-5; abundance: few; d_gene: -; CDR3aa: CASSSGRVGSPLHF; CDR3nt: TGTGCCAGCAGTTCGGGCAGGGTTGGCTCACCCCTCCACTTT
j_gene: TRBJ1-6; v_gene: TRBV27; abundance: -; d_gene: -; CDR3aa: CASSSNSPLHF; CDR3nt: TGTGCCAGCAGTAGTAATTCACCCCTCCACTTT
j_gene: TRBJ2-7; v_gene: TRBV4-3; abundance: -; d_gene: TRBD1; CDR3aa: CASSQDRTGASSYEQYF; CDR3nt: TGCGCCAGCAGCCAAGACCGGACAGGGGCGAGCTCCTACGAGCAGTACTTC
j_gene: TRBJ1-1; v_gene: TRBV2; abundance: -; d_gene: TRBD1; CDR3aa: CASSKTGRTEAFF; CDR3nt: TGTGCCAGCAGTAAGACAGGGCGGACTGAAGCTTTCTTT
j_gene: TRBJ1-3; v_gene: TRBV9; abundance: -; d_gene: -; CDR3aa: CASSVAGTGSGNTIYF; CDR3nt: TGTGCCAGCAGCGTAGCCGGTACGGGCTCTGGAAACACCATATATTTT